The 14 T cell receptor beta chains below were found in one sample sequenced in a study of T cells after yellow fever vaccination (dated by TCRdb to 2018 to 2020). The treatment or condition label on this specimen signifies: live attenuated yellow fever vaccine strain. Receptor libraries were prepared by 5' RACE. For sequencing, an Illumina NovaSeq 6000 was employed. TCRdb ran its own pipeline on the public reads, namely fastp trimming at Q25 and MiXCR clone calling, and kept in-frame beta chains. Rows with a matching CDR3 protein are joined into one entry that keeps the most common DNA and genes. The sample has over 300,000 distinct CDR3 sequences on record, about 3.5% of them singletons. The biggest ten clones account for about 25% of the sample. The specimen was PBMCs, collected on the day of the yellow fever booster vaccination. The receptors were sampled from a man aged 18-30 years who received the YFV17D yellow fever vaccine.

The gene calls are TRBV10-3 and TRBJ2-1; perhaps TRBD2 as D (5 bases). The germline CDR1 and CDR2 sequences are ENHRY and SYGVKD. V was pared by 7 bases and J by 9 bases, with 10 bases between. CDR3 length: 11 amino acids. The CDR3: CAIMGSGEQFF. CDR3 nucleotides: TGTGCCATCATGGGAAGCGGTGAGCAGTTCTTC.

This clonotype occurred a few times. The rearrangement uses TRBV18 and TRBJ1-1; D remains unclear. The germline V gene encodes CDR1 KGHSH and CDR2 LQKENI. The CDR3 consists of 13 residues. V dropped 2 bases and J dropped 4 bases, with 8 bases sitting between them. This chain's CDR3 is CASSPGYGTEAFF. CDR3 DNA: TGTGCCAGCTCACCAGGGTATGGCACTGAAGCTTTCTTT.

The rearrangement links TRBV21-1 to TRBJ2-6; the listed D gene, TRBD1, was not tested against the DNA. TRBV21-1 is a pseudogene locus. CDR3 length equals 19 residues. Here the CDR3 DNA reads TGTGCCAGCAGCAAACCAAGCAGGGTGCCCAGCTCTGGGGCCAACGTCCTGACTTTC. Its translation: CASSKPSRVPSSGANVLTF.

The chain joins TRBV3-1 to TRBJ1-5; D ambiguous. Germline lookup yields CDR1 LGHDT and CDR2 YNNKEL (reference sequence). The CDR3 is made up of 15 amino acids. Between the trimmed V and J ends, which lost 0 bases and 7 bases, there was a span of 13 bases. As DNA, the CDR3 is TGTGCCAGCAGCCAAGATATGTGGGTTCGGCAGCCCCAGCATTTT. Protein product: CASSQDMWVRQPQHF.

This clonotype was recorded many times. V gene TRBV5-1 combines with J gene TRBJ1-4; D is unclear. CDR3 length: 14 residues. From germline, CDR1 is SGHRS and CDR2 YFSETQ. Trimming took off 4 bases at V and 8 bases at J, with 15 bases between the two ends. Here the CDR3 reads CASSPTVGVEKLFF. CDR3 sequence (DNA): TGCGCCAGCAGCCCGACGGTCGGGGTGGAAAAACTGTTTTTT.

This clonotype was counted only a few times. The chain couples TRBV20-1 to TRBJ1-5; D is perhaps TRBD1 (5 bases). The length of the CDR3 is 12 residues. The V end lost 4 bases, the J end lost 3 bases, and 7 bases lay between the germline ends. Germline V gene sequence: CDR1 DFQATT, CDR2 SNEGSKA (reference sequence). The CDR3 sequence is CSAKGINQPQHF. CDR3 nucleotides: TGCAGTGCTAAGGGGATCAATCAGCCCCAGCATTTT.

This clonotype appeared a few times. This chain links TRBV7-6 with TRBJ2-7; 8 bases are shared with TRBD2. Germline-derived CDR1 and CDR2 are SGHVS and FNYEAQ. V shed 5 bases and J 6 bases; nucleotides not matched to a gene: 15. The CDR3 has 16 amino acids. In nucleotides, the CDR3 is TGTGCCAGCAGCCTGGGGCAGGGACTAGTAGGAGGCGAGCAGTACTTC. This translates into CASSLGQGLVGGEQYF.

This clonotype was observed at least ten times. The rearrangement joins TRBV12-3 or TRBV12-4 to TRBJ2-5, with 8 bases matching TRBD1. The CDR3 length is 14 residues. Losses at the gene ends were 5 bases for V and 4 bases for J; bases not matched to a gene: 6. The DNA of the CDR3 is TGTGCCAGCAGTACAGGACAGGGAGTAGAGACCCAGTACTTC. Its protein is CASSTGQGVETQYF.

The chain couples TRBV20-1 to TRBJ2-5, with 9 nucleotides matching TRBD2. CDR1 and CDR2 (germline): DFQATT, SNEGSKA (reference sequence). V shed 0 bases and J 3 bases; nucleotides not matched to a gene: 5. The CDR3 sequence is 15 residues long. This chain's CDR3 is CSARDYRLAEETQYF. CDR3 DNA: TGCAGTGCTAGAGATTATAGACTAGCGGAAGAGACCCAGTACTTC.

Only a few counts were recorded for this clonotype. This chain uses TRBV6-5 with TRBJ1-2; 7 nucleotides align to TRBD1. The CDR3 extends over 16 amino acids. The germline gives CDR1 MNHEY, CDR2 SVGAGI. The V and J ends lost 5 bases and 6 bases, in that order; junction bases with no gene match: 15. This chain's CDR3 is CASSHTPSGGSDGYTF. For the CDR3, the DNA is TGTGCCAGCAGTCATACTCCATCAGGGGGTAGTGATGGCTACACCTTC.

This clonotype was seen only a few times. This chain links TRBV12-3 or TRBV12-4 with TRBJ1-2; D is undetermined. V was trimmed by 5 bases and J by 5 bases, leaving 9 bases between them. The CDR3 consists of 12 residues. CDR3 DNA sequence: TGTGCCAGCAGTCGGGAGGGATATGGCTACACCTTC. Translation gives CASSREGYGYTF.

This clonotype was detected ten times or more. This chain joins TRBV6-2 or TRBV6-3 and TRBJ2-1; 12 nucleotides line up with TRBD2. V was clipped by 7 bases and J by 7 bases; unmatched bases: 14. Germline V gene data show CDR1 as MNHEY and CDR2 as SVGEGT. The CDR3 has 17 residues. CDR3 sequence (DNA): TGTGCCAGCACCCCAACCCTAGCGGGGGGGCTGGGTAATGAGCAGTTCTTC. Protein sequence: CASTPTLAGGLGNEQFF.

The table lists this clonotype with a few counts. This chain uses TRBV10-2 with TRBJ2-3; tentative D call: TRBD2 (5 bases). CDR1 is WSHSY and CDR2 is SAAADI in the germline V gene. The CDR3 sequence is 15 residues long. Trimming stripped 4 bases from V and 0 bases from J, with 11 bases between. The chain's CDR3 is CASSAVAPSTDTQYF. CDR3 in DNA: TGCGCCAGCAGTGCGGTAGCGCCGAGCACAGATACGCAGTATTTT.

This clonotype has only a few counts. V gene TRBV7-3 combines with J gene TRBJ2-3; 8 bases line up with TRBD2. CDR1 and CDR2 from the germline V gene are SGHTA and FQGTGA. The CDR3 consists of 14 residues. J lost 3 bases, V lost 7 bases, and 6 bases had no gene match. This CDR3 reads CASNSGLETDTQYF. The CDR3 region has the DNA TGTGCCAGCAACTCGGGACTAGAGACAGATACGCAGTATTTT.